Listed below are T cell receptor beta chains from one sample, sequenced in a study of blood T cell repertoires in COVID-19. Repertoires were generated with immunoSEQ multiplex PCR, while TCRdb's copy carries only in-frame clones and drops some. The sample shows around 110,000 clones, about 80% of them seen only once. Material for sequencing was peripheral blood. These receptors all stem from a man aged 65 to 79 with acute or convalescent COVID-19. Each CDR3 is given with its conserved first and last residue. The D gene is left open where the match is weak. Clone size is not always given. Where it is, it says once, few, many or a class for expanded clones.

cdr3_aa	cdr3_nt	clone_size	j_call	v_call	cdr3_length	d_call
CASSYSLNRGREAFF	TGTGCCAGCAGTTACTCCCTGAATAGGGGGCGCGAAGCTTTCTTT	.	TRBJ1-1	TRBV6-5	15	TRBD1
CASIPQGGPGTQYF	TGTGCCAGCATCCCTCAGGGGGGCCCAGGGACCCAGTACTTC	.	TRBJ2-5	TRBV7-2	14	.
CASSEPRGRPIPEKLFF	TGTGCCAGCAGTGAACCCCGGGGAAGGCCCATCCCAGAAAAACTGTTTTTT	.	TRBJ1-4	TRBV25-1	17	.
CSVQANTEAFF	TGCAGTGTTCAGGCGAACACTGAAGCTTTCTTT	.	TRBJ1-1	TRBV20-1	11	.
CASRVTGSTGELFF	TGTGCCAGCAGGGTTACAGGGTCCACCGGGGAGCTGTTTTTT	.	TRBJ2-2	TRBV6-5	14	.
CASSLNWRGGLEQYF	TGTGCCAGCAGTTTAAACTGGCGGGGGGGCTTAGAGCAGTACTTC	.	TRBJ2-7	TRBV27	15	TRBD2
CASSLIPAGGFNEQFF	TGTGCCAGCAGCTTAATCCCCGCGGGGGGGTTCAATGAGCAGTTCTTC	.	TRBJ2-1	TRBV7-3	16	TRBD2
CASSEGLAGGETQYF	TGCGCCAGCAGTGAAGGACTAGCGGGGGGCGAGACCCAGTACTTC	.	TRBJ2-5	TRBV10-1	15	TRBD2
CASSLARTASGNTIYF	TGTGCCAGCAGCTTAGCAAGGACAGCCTCTGGAAACACCATATATTTT	.	TRBJ1-3	TRBV7-2	16	.
CASSRTSGQGGLSYNSPLHF	TGCGCCAGCAGCAGAACTTCGGGACAGGGGGGACTCTCCTATAATTCACCCCTCCACTTT	.	TRBJ1-6	TRBV5-1	20	TRBD1
CASSPSLDSYNEQFF	TGTGCCAGCTCACCGTCCTTGGACAGTTACAATGAGCAGTTCTTC	.	TRBJ2-1	TRBV18	15	.
CASSSDSYGYTF	TGTGCCAGCAGCTCCGACAGCTATGGCTACACCTTC	few	TRBJ1-2	TRBV5-4	12	.
CAISESGALTGSTYGYTF	TGTGCCATCAGTGAGTCGGGAGCCTTAACAGGGTCCACCTATGGCTACACCTTC	.	TRBJ1-2	TRBV10-3	18	.
CASSQYRGGNTIYF	TGTGCCAGCAGCCAATACAGAGGGGGAAACACCATATATTTT	.	TRBJ1-3	TRBV3-1/TRBV3-2	14	.
CASSLAGRSPLHF	TGCGCCAGCAGCTTGGCAGGAAGGTCACCCCTCCACTTT	.	TRBJ1-6	TRBV5-1	13	.
CASSLRQGDNQPQHF	TGTGCCAGCAGCCTACGACAGGGCGACAATCAGCCCCAGCATTTT	few	TRBJ1-5	TRBV5-6	15	TRBD1
CASSVVERGEQYF	TGTGCCAGCAGCGTAGTGGAGCGGGGCGAGCAGTACTTC	.	TRBJ2-7	TRBV9	13	TRBD2
CASSALRQGAGYTF	TGTGCCAGCAGCGCCCTCCGGCAGGGGGCTGGCTACACCTTC	.	TRBJ1-2	TRBV6-6	14	TRBD1
CATSRDQGQELFF	TGTGCCACCAGCAGAGATCAGGGCCAGGAGCTGTTTTTT	.	TRBJ2-2	TRBV15	13	.
CASTDNFQPQHF	TGTGCCAGTACGGACAATTTCCAGCCCCAGCATTTT	.	TRBJ1-5	TRBV19	12	.
CASSLGGQTYGYTF	TGTGCCAGCAGCTTGGGGGGACAGACCTATGGCTACACCTTC	.	TRBJ1-2	TRBV5-4	14	TRBD1
CASSPPGTGIQETQYF	TGTGCCAGCTCACCACCGGGAACAGGGATACAAGAGACCCAGTACTTC	once	TRBJ2-5	TRBV18	16	.
CASSQFGIKGKSSYNSPLHF	TGTGCCAGCAGCCAGTTTGGAATAAAGGGGAAAAGCTCCTATAATTCACCCCTCCACTTT	.	TRBJ1-6	TRBV28	20	.
CASSRYGSDYTF	TGTGCCAGCAGCCGGTACGGCAGCGACTACACCTTC	.	TRBJ1-2	TRBV3-1/TRBV3-2	12	.
CASSLEGTGRGNTEAFF	TGTGCCAGCAGCTTAGAGGGGACAGGGAGGGGAAACACTGAAGCTTTCTTT	.	TRBJ1-1	TRBV7-9	17	TRBD1
CASSRSGYEQYF	TGCGCCAGCAGCCGCAGTGGCTACGAGCAGTACTTC	.	TRBJ2-7	TRBV5-1	12	.
CATLIGTGATGELFF	TGTGCCACCCTAATTGGGACAGGGGCGACCGGGGAGCTGTTTTTT	.	TRBJ2-2	TRBV19	15	TRBD1
CASLGQGAVSNQPQHF	TGTGCCAGCCTGGGACAGGGGGCGGTCAGCAATCAGCCCCAGCATTTT	.	TRBJ1-5	TRBV6-6	16	TRBD1
CAISDEGVGGYTF	TGTGCCATCAGTGATGAGGGGGTTGGAGGCTACACCTTC	.	TRBJ1-2	TRBV10-3	13	.
CASSYGTGYEQYF	TGTGCCAGCAGCTATGGGACAGGATACGAGCAGTACTTC	.	TRBJ2-7	TRBV7-9	13	TRBD1
CASSSSPGTDTQYF	TGCGCCAGCAGCTCCTCCCCGGGAACAGATACGCAGTATTTT	.	TRBJ2-3	TRBV5-1	14	.
CASSETGGGEKLFF	TGTGCCAGTAGCGAGACAGGGGGGGGCGAAAAACTGTTTTTT	few	TRBJ1-4	TRBV19	14	TRBD1
CASSIRGLGKETQYF	TGTGCCAGCAGCATCAGGGGTCTGGGGAAAGAGACCCAGTACTTC	.	TRBJ2-5	TRBV7-8	15	.
CASSRGRFTEAFF	TGTGCCAGCAGCCGGGGTCGGTTCACTGAAGCTTTCTTT	few	TRBJ1-1	TRBV11-2	13	.
CATSETGTGAYNEQFF	TGTGCCACCAGTGAGACCGGGACAGGGGCCTACAATGAGCAGTTCTTC	.	TRBJ2-1	TRBV24-1	16	TRBD1
CAIRPRAAGNTIYF	TGTGCCATCAGGCCCAGGGCGGCTGGAAACACCATATATTTT	.	TRBJ1-3	TRBV19	14	.
CASSPSGVVNEQFF	TGTGCCAGCAGCCCTAGCGGGGTTGTTAATGAGCAGTTCTTC	.	TRBJ2-1	TRBV3-1/TRBV3-2	14	TRBD2
CASSPRQGRVQETQYF	TGTGCCAGCAGCCCGAGACAGGGGAGAGTACAAGAGACCCAGTACTTC	.	TRBJ2-5	TRBV7-8	16	TRBD1
CASSQEGGLAGGPSYNEQFF	TGCGCCAGCAGCCAAGAGGGTGGACTAGCGGGGGGCCCTTCCTACAATGAGCAGTTCTTC	.	TRBJ2-1	TRBV4-3	20	TRBD2
CASSEELAGVYNEQFF	TGTGCCAGCAGTGAAGAGCTAGCGGGGGTCTACAATGAGCAGTTCTTC	.	TRBJ2-1	TRBV6-1	16	TRBD2
CASTRADGDTDTQYF	TGTGCCAGCACCCGGGCTGACGGGGACACAGATACGCAGTATTTT	.	TRBJ2-3	TRBV3-1/TRBV3-2	15	.